This T cell receptor beta chain is drawn from a study of Graves' ophthalmopathy and Graves' hyperthyroidism. RNA transcripts were the source from which TCR beta CDR3 regions were amplified. HTBI primers were employed in first-round RT-PCR, then a second-round multiplex PCR followed. Each CDR3 protein is one row after TCRdb ran MiXCR on the multiplex PCR reads. In the table there are about 16,000 distinct CDR3 sequences, 46% of which are singletons. Regarding the study as a whole: It was with about 71% sensitivity and under 85% specificity that the model predicted ophthalmopathy progression.

Aged 18 to 65, hyperthyroidism patients had been newly diagnosed, with under 2 months' duration. Ineligible for inclusion were patients with other autoimmune diseases, uncontrolled infections, pregnancy or lactation. Out of around 9.7 ml of fresh peripheral blood, PBMCs were obtained. In its sample, this clonotype was seen a few times. Antigen: not known. The CDR3 covers 17 residues. Looked up from germline, CDR1 is SGDLS and CDR2 is YYNGEE. V trimming: 3 bases; J trimming: 4 bases; junction bases outside the gene matches: 14. The chain joins TRBV9 to TRBJ1-2; 8 bases fit TRBD1. Input material: peripheral blood. This TCR was sampled from a middle-aged woman with stable Graves' hyperthyroidism. CDR3 coding DNA: TGTGCCAGCAGCGCGCAGGGGGCGGTCTACAGTTCCTATGGCTACACCTTC. Translation gives CASSAQGAVYSSYGYTF.